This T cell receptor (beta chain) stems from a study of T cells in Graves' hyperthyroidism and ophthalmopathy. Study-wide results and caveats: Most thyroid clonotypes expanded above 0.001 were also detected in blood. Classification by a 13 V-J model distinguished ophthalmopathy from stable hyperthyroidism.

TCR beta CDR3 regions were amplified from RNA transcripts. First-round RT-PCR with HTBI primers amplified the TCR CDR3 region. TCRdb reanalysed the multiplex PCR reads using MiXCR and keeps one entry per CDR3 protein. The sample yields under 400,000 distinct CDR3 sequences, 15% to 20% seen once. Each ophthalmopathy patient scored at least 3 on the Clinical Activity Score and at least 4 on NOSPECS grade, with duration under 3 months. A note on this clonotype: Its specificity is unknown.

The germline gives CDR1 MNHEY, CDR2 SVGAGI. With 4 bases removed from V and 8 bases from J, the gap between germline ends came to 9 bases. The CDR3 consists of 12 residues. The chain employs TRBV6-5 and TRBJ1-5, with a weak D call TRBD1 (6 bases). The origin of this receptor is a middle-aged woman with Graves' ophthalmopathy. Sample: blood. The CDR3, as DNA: TGTGCCAGCAGTTCTGCAGGGGAGCCCCAGCATTTT. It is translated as CASSSAGEPQHF.